This T cell receptor (beta chain) was identified during a study of OX40 agonist ivuxolimab in advanced cancers. Study-level information: Patients were dosed with the agonistic anti-OX40 (CD134) antibody ivuxolimab. With a range of roughly 20 to 85, age averaged about 59 years, and 70% to 85% were male. Across the patients, intravenous ivuxolimab was delivered every 2 weeks at 0.01 to 10 mg/kg.

Study-wide points: The work left the antigen specificity of expanded peripheral T cells undetermined.

The repertoire was sequenced with immunoSEQ multiplex PCR; TCRdb's copy has only in-frame clones and lacks some. Of roughly 90,000 clones in the sample, approximately 91% were seen once. On this clone: The antigen remains unidentified.

Unmatched junction bases numbered 11, after V lost 3 bases and J lost 0 bases. CDR1 and CDR2 from the germline V gene are SGHRS and YFSETQ. The CDR3 contains 19 residues. The sequence derives from an adult with an advanced solid tumor such as melanoma, head and neck, liver or kidney cancer. This material consisted of CD4+ or CD8+ T cells sorted from blood, taken in a trial of the OX40 agonist ivuxolimab. The chain joins TRBV5-1 to TRBJ2-2, with TRBD2 identical over 10 bases. CDR3 nucleotides: TGCGCCAGCAGCTCCGGGACGAGCGGGGGGGCCTCGAACACCGGGGAGCTGTTTTTT. Its protein is CASSSGTSGGASNTGELFF.